Below are 27 T cell receptor beta chains sequenced from a single sample in a study of T cell repertoires in cytomegalovirus infection. Via MiXCR, TCRdb re-called the reads, giving one row per CDR3 protein. The sample holds roughly 600,000 distinct CDR3 sequences, 20% to 25% seen once. Sequenced sample: CD8+ T cells from PBMCs. The receptors shown here come from a human donor in good health (CMV status not recorded). Some clones in this sample may be carry-over from other donors' samples.

The chain uses TRBV28 and TRBJ2-3, with TRBD2 identical over 8 bases. V trimming: 2 bases; J trimming: 0 bases; junction bases outside the gene matches: 10. This CDR3 comprises 18 residues. Germline V CDR1 and CDR2: MDHEN, SYDVKM. The CDR3 DNA is TGTGCCAGCAGTTTAGGGGCTAGCGGGCGCCCTAGCACAGATACGCAGTATTTT. As protein: CASSLGASGRPSTDTQYF.

The table lists this clonotype with a few counts. The chain couples TRBV28 to TRBJ2-7, with D unresolved. Germline lookup yields CDR1 MDHEN and CDR2 SYDVKM. The CDR3 totals 13 residues. Trimming pared 5 bases from V and 2 bases from J, leaving 10 bases between. The CDR3 spells CASSRTIAYEQYV. CDR3 coding DNA: TGTGCCAGCAGTCGGACGATCGCCTACGAGCAGTACGTC.

Here the CDR3 DNA reads TGTGCCAGCAGCTCAAGCGGGGGCCGCCCTTACAATGAGCAGTTCTTC. It is translated as CASSSSGGRPYNEQFF. The V gene is TRBV13, the J gene TRBJ2-1, with 8 bases that match TRBD2. Germline assignment: CDR1 PRHDT and CDR2 FYEKMQ (reference sequence). V dropped 4 bases and J dropped 4; count of bases not matched to a gene: 9. This CDR3 comprises 16 residues.

This clonotype was recorded many times. The chain recombines TRBV7-6 with TRBJ2-1; weak D call: TRBD1 (6 bases). Germline V CDR1 and CDR2: SGHVS, FNYEAQ. CDR3 size: 14 residues. Deletions cut 5 bases from V and 4 bases from J, with 12 bases between. The CDR3 here is CASSLQGLYNEQFF. The CDR3 coding sequence is TGTGCCAGCAGCCTGCAGGGGTTGTACAATGAGCAGTTCTTC.

The table lists this clonotype with many counts. The rearrangement links TRBV7-8 to TRBJ1-5; D is ambiguous. This CDR3 region has 16 residues. Germline V gene lookup returns CDR1 SGHVS and CDR2 FQNEAQ. Trimming removed 2 bases at V and 4 bases at J, with 15 bases between. Written as DNA, the CDR3 is TGTGCCAGCAGCTTAACTCGTCAAGGGTGGAATCAGCCCCAGCATTTT. Amino acids: CASSLTRQGWNQPQHF.

This clonotype has a handful of counts. This sequence joins TRBV20-1 and TRBJ2-5; D perhaps matches TRBD2 (7 bases). This CDR3 spans 15 amino acids. Germline V gives CDR1 DFQATT, CDR2 SNEGSKA (reference sequence). Trimming removed 5 bases from V and 7 bases from J, with 23 bases in between. CDR3 DNA: TGCAGTGCTGGCGAGAGGGGGGGCAACTGGGGGACCCAGTACTTC. It yields the protein CSAGERGGNWGTQYF.

The V call is TRBV2, the J call TRBJ2-1; D is perhaps TRBD1 (6 bases). Germline V lookup: CDR1 SNHLY, CDR2 FYNNEI. CDR3 length equals 15 residues. V lost 6 bases to trimming and J lost 7 bases, with 19 bases between them. CDR3 sequence (DNA): TGTGCCAGCAGGGTGACAGGATTTACTGGGAATGAGCAGTTCTTC. Amino acids: CASRVTGFTGNEQFF. Combining the CDR3 with reference TRBV2 and TRBJ2-1 gives the whole variable domain EPEVTQTPSHQVTQMGQEVILRCVPISNHLYFYWYRQILGQKVEFLVSFYNNEISEKSEIFDDQFSVERPDGSNFTLKIRSTKLEDSAMYFCASRVTGFTGNEQFFGPGTRLTVL.

This clonotype was picked up a small number of times. This rearrangement joins TRBV29-1 to TRBJ2-1; 10 bases match TRBD2. CDR1 and CDR2 (germline): SQVTM, ANQGSEA. The CDR3 spans 15 residues. With V trimmed by 7 bases and J by 1 base, 7 bases remained unmatched. In DNA, the CDR3 is TGCAGCGCCGAGGGGGGACTAGCGTCCTACAATGAGCAGTTCTTC. It translates to CSAEGGLASYNEQFF.

Ten or more counts support this clonotype. V gene TRBV4-1 combines with J gene TRBJ1-2, with 9 bases lining up with TRBD1. V trimming: 4 bases; J trimming: 5 bases; junction bases outside the gene matches: 14. Germline CDR1 is MGHRA and CDR2 is YSYEKL. The CDR3 length is 17 residues. CDR3 nucleotides: TGCGCCAGCAGCCTTGGACAGGTCAGGACAGGGGATTATGGCTACACCTTC. It codes for CASSLGQVRTGDYGYTF.

This clonotype appeared once. The chain employs TRBV23-1 and TRBJ1-5; D remains ambiguous. TRBV23-1 is recorded as an ORF, its role being uncertain. The CDR3 has 13 residues. The V end was cut by 11 bases, the J end by 6 bases, with 17 bases between. DNA of the CDR3: TGCGCCGGGGAGGCGGCACCGCGTCAGCCCCAGCATTTT. This sequence encodes CAGEAAPRQPQHF.

V is TRBV5-5 and J is TRBJ2-7; tentative D call: TRBD1 (5 bases). V dropped 0 bases and J dropped 5 bases, with 9 bases sitting between them. The CDR3 is 13 amino acids. Germline CDR1 SGHKS, CDR2 YYEKEE (reference sequence). The CDR3 DNA reads as TGTGCCAGCAGCTTGGCCGCAGGGAACGAGCAGTACTTC. This encodes CASSLAAGNEQYF.

Many counts were recorded for this clonotype. This sequence joins TRBV7-2 and TRBJ1-2; D is undetermined. In germline, CDR1 is SGHTA, CDR2 FQGNSA. The CDR3 consists of 14 residues. V was pared by 5 bases and J by 3 bases, with 13 bases between. The CDR3 region has the DNA TGTGCCAGCAGCGAAGCAGACGGACACTATGGCTACACCTTC. Protein sequence: CASSEADGHYGYTF.

The chain carries TRBV7-9 and TRBJ2-5; 8 nucleotides align to TRBD2. Germline loops: CDR1 SEHNR, CDR2 FQNEAQ (reference sequence). This CDR3 spans 12 amino acids. The junction had 4 bases not matched to a gene; V was cut back by 11 bases and J by 2 bases. The CDR3 sequence is CASAGGQETQYF. The CDR3 DNA reads TGTGCCTCGGCGGGGGGTCAAGAGACCCAGTACTTC.

This clonotype occurred a few times. This chain links TRBV28 with TRBJ2-4, with D unclear. Trimming stripped 5 bases from V and 2 bases from J, with 22 bases between. The CDR3 has 18 residues. CDR1 is MDHEN, CDR2 SYDVKM, per germline. The CDR3 DNA sequence: TGTGCCAGCAGTAACCCAGGTACCCGGACCGCACCCAAAAACATTCAGTACTTC. This translates into CASSNPGTRTAPKNIQYF.

CDR3 protein: CASSQVLTGRGLEGTEAFF. CDR3 DNA: TGCGCCAGCAGCCAAGTCCTCACGGGGAGGGGACTTGAAGGAACTGAAGCTTTCTTT. The V call is TRBV4-3, the J call TRBJ1-1; D may be TRBD1 (5 bases). Germline-derived CDR1 and CDR2 are LGHNA and YSLEER. CDR3 length: 19 residues. The V end lost 1 base, the J end lost 5 bases, and 26 bases lay between the germline ends.

The CDR3 coding sequence is TGTGCCAGCAGTTCTTGGACTAGCGGACAAGAGACCCAGTACTTC. Its protein is CASSSWTSGQETQYF. The rearrangement links TRBV12-3 or TRBV12-4 to TRBJ2-5; 10 nucleotides align to TRBD2. The CDR3 has 15 residues. V gave up 4 bases and J gave up 2 bases; unmatched junction bases: 4.

This clonotype was observed a handful of times. The chain uses TRBV29-1 and TRBJ2-7; no clear D. Germline values: CDR1 SQVTM, CDR2 ANQGSEA. V lost 3 bases to trimming and J lost 7 bases, with 13 bases between them. The CDR3 runs to 12 residues. The CDR3 DNA reads TGCAGCGTTGACGGGCAATTCTTAGAGCAGTACTTC. It specifies CSVDGQFLEQYF.

The J gene is TRBJ2-7, the V gene TRBV5-5, with D tentatively TRBD1 or TRBD2 (5 bases each). The V end lost 3 bases, the J end lost 1 base, and 29 bases lay between the germline ends. The germline gives CDR1 SGHKS, CDR2 YYEKEE (reference sequence). This CDR3 spans 20 amino acids. The CDR3 coding sequence is TGTGCCAGCAGCTCCAATCCGACCGGGACGGCAGAAATTCCTTCCTACGAGCAGTACTTC. Amino acids: CASSSNPTGTAEIPSYEQYF.

This clonotype occurred a few times. The gene calls are TRBV18 and TRBJ2-7; 8 bases are shared with TRBD1. Germline V gene sequence: CDR1 KGHSH, CDR2 LQKENI. V shed 2 bases, J shed 5 bases, and the junction held 2 bases outside the gene matches. The CDR3 is made up of 13 amino acids. The CDR3 here is CASSPTGGNEQYF. CDR3 DNA: TGTGCCAGCTCACCAACAGGGGGGAACGAGCAGTACTTC. Filled out from reference TRBV18 and TRBJ2-7, the complete variable domain reads NAGVMQNPRHLVRRRGQEARLRCSPMKGHSHVYWYRQLPEEGLKFMVYLQKENIIDESGMPKERFSAEFPKEGPSILRIQQVVRGDSAAYFCASSPTGGNEQYFGPGTRLTVT.

This clonotype was counted only a few times. The rearrangement uses TRBV20-1 and TRBJ2-1, with D hard to call. The CDR3 is made up of 13 amino acids. The germline gives CDR1 DFQATT, CDR2 SNEGSKA (reference sequence). With 0 bases removed from V and 4 bases from J, the gap between germline ends came to 7 bases. CDR3 protein: CSARESRYNEQFF. CDR3 bases: TGCAGTGCTAGAGAGTCGCGGTACAATGAGCAGTTCTTC.

This sequence joins TRBV14 and TRBJ1-2; D is ambiguous. V was cut by 3 bases and J by 4 bases, with 6 bases left in between. This CDR3 region has 12 residues. Germline CDR1 reads SGHDN; CDR2 reads FVKESK. The CDR3 nucleotides are TGTGCCAGCAGCCACGGCAGCTATGGCTACACCTTC. Its translation is CASSHGSYGYTF.

This chain connects TRBV20-1 to TRBJ1-5; a possible D gene is TRBD1 (6 bases). Germline CDR1 and CDR2: DFQATT and SNEGSKA (reference sequence). CDR3 length: 15 residues. V lost 3 bases and J lost 4, with 16 bases in between. This chain's CDR3 is CSASDGGPANQPQHF. The CDR3 DNA follows: TGCAGTGCTAGTGACGGGGGGCCGGCAAATCAGCCCCAGCATTTT.

The rearrangement links TRBV29-1 to TRBJ2-2, with a weak D call TRBD1 (6 bases). CDR3 length equals 12 residues. The germline gives CDR1 SQVTM, CDR2 ANQGSEA. V was shortened by 0 bases and J by 12 bases, with 11 bases between the two germline ends. CDR3 DNA sequence: TGCAGCGTTGAAGATCGAGGGGGAAAGCTGTTTTTT. It codes for CSVEDRGGKLFF.

This clonotype was seen many times. This rearrangement joins TRBV7-8 to TRBJ2-7; TRBD2 matches at 8 bases. Germline loops: CDR1 SGHVS, CDR2 FQNEAQ. The CDR3 totals 16 residues. Trimming took 1 base from V and 1 from J; bases not matched to a gene: 6. The CDR3 coding sequence is TGTGCCAGCAGCTTAGTTAGGTCTAGCGGGTCCTACGAGCAGTACTTC. Amino acids: CASSLVRSSGSYEQYF.

This clonotype has more than one count but fewer than ten. This sequence joins TRBV20-1 and TRBJ2-7; D remains unclear. Trimming removed 0 bases at V and 6 bases at J, with 21 bases between. This CDR3 has 16 residues. Germline assignment: CDR1 DFQATT and CDR2 SNEGSKA (reference sequence). The CDR3 here is CSARDERSHPVFEQYV. The CDR3 DNA follows: TGCAGTGCTAGAGACGAGAGGAGCCACCCGGTGTTCGAGCAGTACGTC.

This sequence joins TRBV6-5 and TRBJ2-5, with 7 nucleotides matching TRBD1. CDR3 length: 15 residues. Trimming removed 4 bases from V and 2 bases from J; junction bases left unmatched: 7. Germline lookup yields CDR1 MNHEY and CDR2 SVGAGI. The CDR3 sequence: CASSSTGDRQETQYF. CDR3 sequence (DNA): TGTGCCAGCAGTTCTACAGGGGACCGACAAGAGACCCAGTACTTC.

This sequence joins TRBV29-1 and TRBJ1-1; possible D gene TRBD1, 6 bases. This CDR3 is built from 11 residues. The V gene lost 5 bases and the J gene lost 6 bases, with 10 bases spanning the gap. CDR1 and CDR2 (germline): SQVTM, ANQGSEA. The CDR3 nucleotides read TGCAGCGTTCTTTGGACAGCTGAAGCTTTCTTT. Translated, it gives CSVLWTAEAFF. Full variable domain (rest looked up from reference TRBV29-1 and TRBJ1-1): SAVISQKPSRDICQRGTSLTIQCQVDSQVTMMFWYRQQPGQSLTLIATANQGSEATYESGFVIDKFPISRPNLTFSTLTVSNMSPEDSSIYLCSVLWTAEAFFGQGTRLTVV.